This T cell receptor beta chain emerged from a study of blood T cell repertoires in COVID-19. Study-level background: The United States, Italy and Spain provided the acute and convalescent COVID-19 samples.

Here immunoSEQ multiplex PCR was the method, and the copy in TCRdb shows in-frame clones only, minus some. The sample lists about 160,000 clones, about 86% occurring once. This clonotype originated in a man aged 50-59 years with active or convalescent COVID-19. What was sequenced was peripheral blood.

CDR3 loop: CASSLALREWTEAFF. As DNA, the CDR3 is TGTGCCAGCAGCTTAGCGCTCAGGGAATGGACTGAAGCTTTCTTT. This chain links TRBV7-8 with TRBJ1-1, with D possibly matching TRBD1 (5 bases). The germline V gene has CDR1 SGHVS and CDR2 FQNEAQ. V was pared by 0 bases and J by 5 bases, with 13 bases between. CDR3 length: 15 amino acids.